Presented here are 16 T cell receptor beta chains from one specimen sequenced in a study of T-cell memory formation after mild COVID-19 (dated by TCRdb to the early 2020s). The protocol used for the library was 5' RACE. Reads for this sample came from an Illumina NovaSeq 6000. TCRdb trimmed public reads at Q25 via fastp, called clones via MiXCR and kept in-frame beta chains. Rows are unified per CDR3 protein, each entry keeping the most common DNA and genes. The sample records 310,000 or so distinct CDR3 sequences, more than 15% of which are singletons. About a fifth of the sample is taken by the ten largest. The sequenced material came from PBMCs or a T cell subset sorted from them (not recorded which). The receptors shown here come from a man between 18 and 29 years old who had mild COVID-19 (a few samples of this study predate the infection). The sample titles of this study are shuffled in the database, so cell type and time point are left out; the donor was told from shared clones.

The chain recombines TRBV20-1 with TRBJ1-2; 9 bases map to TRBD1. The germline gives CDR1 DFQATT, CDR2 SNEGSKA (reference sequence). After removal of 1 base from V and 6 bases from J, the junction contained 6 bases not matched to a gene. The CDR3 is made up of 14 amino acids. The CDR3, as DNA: TGCAGTGCTAGAGCCGGACAGGGGAGAGATGGCTACACCTTC. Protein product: CSARAGQGRDGYTF.

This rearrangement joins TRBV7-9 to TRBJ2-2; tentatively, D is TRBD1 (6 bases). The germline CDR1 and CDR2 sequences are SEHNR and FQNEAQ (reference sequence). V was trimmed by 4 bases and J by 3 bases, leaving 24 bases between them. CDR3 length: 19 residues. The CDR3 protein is CASSSARPIRGTDTGELFF. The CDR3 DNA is TGTGCCAGCAGCTCCGCCCGACCCATCAGGGGAACCGACACCGGGGAGCTGTTTTTT.

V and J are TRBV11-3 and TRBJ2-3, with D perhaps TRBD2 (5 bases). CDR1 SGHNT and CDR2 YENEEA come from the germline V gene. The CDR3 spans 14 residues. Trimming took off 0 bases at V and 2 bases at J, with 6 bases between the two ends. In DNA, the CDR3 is TGTGCCAGCAGCTTAGACGGGAACACAGATACGCAGTATTTT. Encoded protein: CASSLDGNTDTQYF.

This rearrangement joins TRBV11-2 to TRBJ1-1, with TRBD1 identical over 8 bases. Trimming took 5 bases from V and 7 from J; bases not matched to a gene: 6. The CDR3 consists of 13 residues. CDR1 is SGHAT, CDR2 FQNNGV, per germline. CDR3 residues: CASSVDREIEAFF. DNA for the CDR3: TGTGCCAGCAGCGTGGACAGGGAGATTGAAGCTTTCTTT.

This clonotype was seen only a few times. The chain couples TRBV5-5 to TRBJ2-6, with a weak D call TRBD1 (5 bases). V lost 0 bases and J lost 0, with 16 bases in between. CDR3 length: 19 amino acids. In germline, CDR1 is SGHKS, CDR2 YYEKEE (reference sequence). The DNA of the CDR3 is TGTGCCAGCAGCTTGGTGTCAGGGCAGGCAGGCTCTGGGGCCAACGTCCTGACTTTC. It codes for CASSLVSGQAGSGANVLTF.

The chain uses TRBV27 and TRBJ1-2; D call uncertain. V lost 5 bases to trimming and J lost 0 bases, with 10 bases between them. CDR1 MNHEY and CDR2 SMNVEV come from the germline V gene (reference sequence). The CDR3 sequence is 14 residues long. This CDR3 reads CASSPSIPNYGYTF. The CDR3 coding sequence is TGTGCCAGCAGTCCGTCGATACCTAACTATGGCTACACCTTC.

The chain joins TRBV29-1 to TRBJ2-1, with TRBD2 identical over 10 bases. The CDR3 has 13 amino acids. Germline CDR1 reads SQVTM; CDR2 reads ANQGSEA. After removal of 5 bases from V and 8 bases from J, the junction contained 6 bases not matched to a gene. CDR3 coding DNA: TGCAGCGTTCTAGCGGGGGTAAGCTATGAGCAGTTCTTC. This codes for CSVLAGVSYEQFF.

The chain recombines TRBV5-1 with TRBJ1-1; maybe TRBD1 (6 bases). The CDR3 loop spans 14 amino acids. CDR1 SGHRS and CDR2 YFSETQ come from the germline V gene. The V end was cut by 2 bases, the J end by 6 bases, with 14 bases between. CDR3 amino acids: CASSFWQGFAEAFF. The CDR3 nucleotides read TGCGCCAGCAGCTTCTGGCAGGGGTTCGCTGAAGCTTTCTTT.

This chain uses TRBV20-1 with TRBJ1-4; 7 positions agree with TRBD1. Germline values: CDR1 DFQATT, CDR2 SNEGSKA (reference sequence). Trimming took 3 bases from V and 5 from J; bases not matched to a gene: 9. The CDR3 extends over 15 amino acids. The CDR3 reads CSASLARGGNEKLFF. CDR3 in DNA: TGCAGTGCTAGTCTGGCGCGAGGGGGCAATGAAAAACTGTTTTTT.

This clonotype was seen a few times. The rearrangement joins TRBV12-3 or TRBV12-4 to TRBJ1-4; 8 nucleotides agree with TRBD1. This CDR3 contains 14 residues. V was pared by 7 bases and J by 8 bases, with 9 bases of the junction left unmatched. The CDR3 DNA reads TGTGCCAGCACCGTAGGACAGGGCGGAGAAAAACTGTTTTTT. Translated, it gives CASTVGQGGEKLFF.

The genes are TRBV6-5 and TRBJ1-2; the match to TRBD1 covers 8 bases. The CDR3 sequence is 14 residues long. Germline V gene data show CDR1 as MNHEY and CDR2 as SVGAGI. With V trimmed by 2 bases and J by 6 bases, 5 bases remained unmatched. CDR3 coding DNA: TGTGCCAGCAGTTACAGCAGGGGGCTGGATGGCTACACCTTC. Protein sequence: CASSYSRGLDGYTF.

The chain's CDR3 is CASRAGTGRTGELFF. The CDR3 DNA reads as TGTGCCAGCAGAGCCGGGACAGGGAGGACCGGGGAGCTGTTTTTT. The chain combines TRBV25-1 with TRBJ2-2, with 9 bases lining up with TRBD1. Germline assignment: CDR1 MGHDK and CDR2 SYGVNS. The CDR3 runs 15 residues. Germline trimming cut 6 bases from V and 5 bases from J; bases unmatched to any gene: 7.

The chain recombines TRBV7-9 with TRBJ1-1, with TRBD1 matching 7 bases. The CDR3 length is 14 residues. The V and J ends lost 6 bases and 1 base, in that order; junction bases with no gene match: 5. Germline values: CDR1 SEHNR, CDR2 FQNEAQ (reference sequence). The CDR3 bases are TGTGCCAGCAGAAATACAGGGGCGAACACTGAAGCTTTCTTT. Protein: CASRNTGANTEAFF.

CDR3 protein: CASSADSYYGYTF. CDR3 coding DNA: TGTGCCAGCAGCGCCGACAGCTACTATGGCTACACCTTC. The V and J genes are TRBV9 and TRBJ1-2; weak D call: TRBD1 (5 bases). Trimming removed 3 bases at V and 3 bases at J, with 9 bases between. Germline V gives CDR1 SGDLS, CDR2 YYNGEE. The CDR3 totals 13 residues.

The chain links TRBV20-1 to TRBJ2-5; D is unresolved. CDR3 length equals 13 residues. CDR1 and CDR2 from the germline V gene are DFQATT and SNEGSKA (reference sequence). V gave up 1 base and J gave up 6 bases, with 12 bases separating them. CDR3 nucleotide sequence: TGCAGTGCTAGAGCAGACCCCGGACAGACCCAGTACTTC. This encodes CSARADPGQTQYF.

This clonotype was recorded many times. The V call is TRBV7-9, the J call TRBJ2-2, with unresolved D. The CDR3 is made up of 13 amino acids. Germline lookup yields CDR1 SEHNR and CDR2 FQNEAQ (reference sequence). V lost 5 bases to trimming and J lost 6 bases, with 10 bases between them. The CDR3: CASSTFDAGELFF. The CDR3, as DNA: TGTGCCAGCAGCACCTTTGACGCCGGGGAGCTGTTTTTT.